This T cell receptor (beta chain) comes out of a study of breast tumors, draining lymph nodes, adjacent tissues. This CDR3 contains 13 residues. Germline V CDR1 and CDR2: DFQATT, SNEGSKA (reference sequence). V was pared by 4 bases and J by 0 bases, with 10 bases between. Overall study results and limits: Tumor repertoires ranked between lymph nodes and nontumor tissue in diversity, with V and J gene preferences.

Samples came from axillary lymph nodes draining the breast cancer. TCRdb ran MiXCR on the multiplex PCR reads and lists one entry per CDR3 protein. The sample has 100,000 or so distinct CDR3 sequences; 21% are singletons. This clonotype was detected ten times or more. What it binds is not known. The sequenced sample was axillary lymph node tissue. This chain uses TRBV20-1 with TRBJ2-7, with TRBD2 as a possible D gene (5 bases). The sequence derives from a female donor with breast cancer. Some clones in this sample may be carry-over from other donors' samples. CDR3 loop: CSATDLHSYEQYF. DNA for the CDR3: TGCAGTGCTACGGACTTACACTCCTACGAGCAGTACTTC.